Detailed here is one T cell receptor beta chain. V shed 4 bases, J shed 10 bases, and the junction held 5 bases outside the gene matches. CDR1 is MGHDK, CDR2 SYGVNS, per germline. The CDR3 extends over 14 amino acids. Survey level was the resolution at which the v3.0 immunoSEQ assay ran. Clones were sequenced by immunoSEQ multiplex PCR, and TCRdb holds only the in-frame ones, with some missing. The sample has some 27,000 clones; less than 90% are singletons. The data are from a study of long-term antiretroviral therapy in people with HIV. This clonotype originated in a man younger than 35 with HIV. Sequences were derived from unsorted PBMCs, sampled 0.4 years after starting antiretroviral therapy. The V gene is TRBV25-1, the J gene TRBJ2-1; 12 nucleotides agree with TRBD2. Here the CDR3 reads CASSASGRASEQFF. The CDR3 DNA sequence: TGTGCCAGCAGTGCTAGCGGGAGGGCCAGCGAGCAGTTCTTC.